This T cell receptor beta chain originates from a study of identical twins' blood T cells. TCRdb ran MiXCR on the 5' RACE reads and lists one entry per CDR3 protein. The table has 350,000 to 450,000 distinct CDR3 sequences, over 25% seen once. Study-level points and caveats: Twin similarity might stem from environmental factors, not only genetics.

Regarding this clonotype: What it binds is unknown. One end of the junction varies from germline; a read error may be responsible.

The CDR3 runs to 14 residues. Germline V gene sequence: CDR1 SGHDN, CDR2 FVKESK. V gene TRBV14 combines with J gene TRBJ2-7, with D unresolved. The receptor was isolated from a woman aged 18-55 years in good health. Sequencing was done on a sample of PBMCs. The CDR3 nucleotides are TGTGCCGGCAGCCAGCAACAGCGCTCCTACGAGCAGTACTTC. As protein: CAGSQQQRSYEQYF.